One sample yielded the 20 T cell receptor beta chains listed below, sequenced in a study of blood T cell repertoires in COVID-19. Here immunoSEQ multiplex PCR was the method, and the copy in TCRdb shows in-frame clones only, minus some. The top ten hold around 17% of the sample, which has about 170,000 clones, roughly 85% seen once. The sequenced material came from PBMCs or T cells enriched from blood (not recorded which). These receptors came from a woman in her 70s in a cohort exposed to, infected with or recovered from COVID-19 (not recorded which).

CDR3 loop: CATGQDQNQPQHF. The DNA of the CDR3 is TGTGCCACCGGACAGGATCAAAATCAGCCCCAGCATTTT. The chain combines TRBV10-3 with TRBJ1-5; 7 positions agree with TRBD1. Germline trimming cut 10 bases from V and 4 bases from J; bases unmatched to any gene: 7. Germline values: CDR1 ENHRY, CDR2 SYGVKD. This CDR3 spans 13 amino acids.

This clone was picked up many times. This chain connects TRBV12-3 or TRBV12-4 to TRBJ2-2; D uncertain. This CDR3 has 13 amino acids. Trimming pared 3 bases from V and 0 bases from J, leaving 2 bases between. The CDR3 sequence is CASSFTNTGELFF. CDR3 nucleotides: TGTGCCAGCAGTTTCACGAACACCGGGGAGCTGTTTTTT.

The chain carries TRBV28 and TRBJ2-7; 12 nucleotides match TRBD1. V trimming: 6 bases; J trimming: 7 bases; junction bases outside the gene matches: 10. The CDR3 covers 15 residues. Germline CDR1 is MDHEN and CDR2 is SYDVKM. The CDR3 DNA is TGTGCCAGCAGCCGCGCGGGACAGGGGGCGAGGGAGCAGTACTTC. Its protein product is CASSRAGQGAREQYF.

The V and J genes are TRBV28 and TRBJ1-2; no definite D call. The CDR3 covers 11 residues. Trimming shortened V by 3 bases and J by 5 bases, and 4 bases separated the two germline ends. Per germline, CDR1 MDHEN and CDR2 SYDVKM. CDR3 protein: CASSFQYGYTF. As DNA, the CDR3 is TGTGCCAGCAGTTTTCAATATGGCTACACCTTC.

The chain carries TRBV3-1 (or the pseudogene TRBV3-2) and TRBJ2-5; TRBD1 is a possible D gene (6 bases). This CDR3 contains 13 residues. Trimming removed 6 bases at V and 5 bases at J, with 13 bases between. Germline V gene data show CDR1 as LGHDT and CDR2 as YNNKEL (reference sequence). The CDR3 DNA is TGTGCCAGCAGGCAACAGGGTGGGGAGACCCAGTACTTC. This sequence encodes CASRQQGGETQYF.

The chain joins TRBV5-1 to TRBJ1-1, with a tentative D call TRBD1 (5 bases). CDR1 is SGHRS and CDR2 is YFSETQ in the germline V gene. V was shortened by 5 bases and J by 11 bases, with 16 bases between the two germline ends. This CDR3 has 12 residues. CDR3 loop: CASRPTQGLAFF. The CDR3 DNA follows: TGCGCCAGCAGACCCACTCAGGGATTGGCTTTCTTT.

For this clone: Different DNA sequences within this sample yield the same CDR3. The chain links TRBV9 to TRBJ1-1; TRBD1 aligns across 12 bases. Trimming removed 3 bases from V and 2 bases from J; junction bases left unmatched: 5. CDR1 is SGDLS and CDR2 is YYNGEE in the germline V gene. The CDR3 runs to 16 residues. CDR3 sequence (DNA): TGTGCCAGCAGCGCCCGGGACAGGGGGCCCAACACTGAAGCTTTCTTT. This translates into CASSARDRGPNTEAFF.

The V and J genes are TRBV9 and TRBJ2-5; a possible D gene is TRBD1 (5 bases). V lost 4 bases and J lost 5, with 6 bases in between. The V gene's germline CDR1 is SGDLS and CDR2 YYNGEE. The CDR3 spans 11 residues. For the CDR3, the DNA is TGTGCCAGCAGCCCAGGGGAGACCCAGTACTTC. Encoded protein: CASSPGETQYF.

The table lists this clone with a count of one. The rearrangement joins TRBV6-6 to TRBJ1-2; no reliable D call. The CDR3 consists of 12 residues. CDR1 and CDR2 (germline): MNHNY, SVGAGI (reference sequence). V dropped 8 bases and J dropped 1 base, with 8 bases sitting between them. CDR3 in DNA: TGTGCCAGCGCGGAGTTTAACTATGGCTACACCTTC. Its protein product is CASAEFNYGYTF.

This chain uses TRBV7-2 with TRBJ1-2, with 7 bases fitting TRBD1. This CDR3 contains 15 residues. Germline V lookup: CDR1 SGHTA, CDR2 FQGNSA. J was trimmed by 4 bases and V by 2 bases; bases with no gene match: 7. CDR3 amino acids: CASSLTGQVGYGYTF. The CDR3 DNA reads TGTGCCAGCAGCTTAACAGGACAGGTGGGCTATGGCTACACCTTC.

This rearrangement joins TRBV6-5 to TRBJ1-1; D might be TRBD1 (6 bases). Germline assignment: CDR1 MNHEY and CDR2 SVGAGI. The CDR3 covers 13 residues. V was pared by 4 bases and J by 2 bases, with 8 bases between. For the CDR3, the DNA is TGTGCCAGCAGTTCGGACAGAAACACTGAAGCTTTCTTT. This encodes CASSSDRNTEAFF.

This clone appeared once. This chain links TRBV29-1 with TRBJ1-2; TRBD1 matches at 11 bases. Trimming cost V 3 bases and J 3 bases; bases outside gene matches: 6. Germline CDR1 reads SQVTM; CDR2 reads ANQGSEA. The CDR3 contains 15 residues. The DNA for the CDR3 is TGCAGCGTTGACGCTGGGACAGGGGGGGACTATGGCTACACCTTC. Amino acid sequence: CSVDAGTGGDYGYTF.

The chain joins TRBV25-1 to TRBJ1-2; the match to TRBD1 covers 7 bases. The V and J ends lost 8 bases and 6 bases, in that order; junction bases with no gene match: 12. Germline V gene sequence: CDR1 MGHDK, CDR2 SYGVNS. The CDR3 is 14 amino acids. The CDR3, as DNA: TGTGCCAGCCTCGCGATAGACAGGGCCGATGGCTACACCTTC. It yields the protein CASLAIDRADGYTF.

This sequence joins TRBV7-9 and TRBJ1-2; D gene uncertain. This CDR3 is 13 amino acids long. CDR1 is SEHNR and CDR2 is FQNEAQ in the germline V gene (reference sequence). V lost 1 base to trimming and J lost 6 bases, with 9 bases between them. The CDR3 sequence is CASSLGLAHGYTF. The DNA for the CDR3 is TGTGCCAGCAGCTTAGGTCTGGCTCATGGCTACACCTTC.

The CDR3 DNA reads TGCGCCAGCAGCATCCAGGGGGCTGGAGGAAACACCATATATTTT. Translation: CASSIQGAGGNTIYF. The chain couples TRBV5-1 to TRBJ1-3, with 8 bases that match TRBD1. The CDR3 is 15 residues long. The germline gives CDR1 SGHRS, CDR2 YFSETQ. Trimming removed 4 bases from V and 4 bases from J; junction bases left unmatched: 7.

A note on this clone: One end of the junction does not line up with germline, which may come from a read error. The chain couples TRBV6-4 to TRBJ2-2; 7 bases are a match to TRBD1. The germline gives CDR1 MRHNA, CDR2 SNTAGT. This CDR3 contains 14 residues. CDR3 sequence (DNA): TGTGCCAGCAGTGAGACAGGGAACGCCGGGGAGCTGTTTTTT. Encoded protein: CASSETGNAGELFF.

DNA for the CDR3: TGCGCCAGCAGCTTGGGGGCCGGTAACACTGAAGCTTTCTTT. Its protein product is CASSLGAGNTEAFF. The rearrangement uses TRBV5-1 and TRBJ1-1; D ambiguous. This CDR3 has 14 residues. Trimming removed 0 bases at V and 2 bases at J, with 8 bases between. The germline V gene encodes CDR1 SGHRS and CDR2 YFSETQ.

J is TRBJ2-3 and V is TRBV27; TRBD1 might be the D (6 bases). Germline CDR1 reads MNHEY; CDR2 reads SMNVEV (reference sequence). The CDR3 has 16 residues. The V gene lost 5 bases and the J gene lost 2 bases, with 17 bases spanning the gap. This CDR3 reads CASSPMTGPSTDTQYF. In DNA, the CDR3 is TGTGCCAGCAGTCCGATGACAGGTCCCTCCACAGATACGCAGTATTTT.

This sequence joins TRBV21-1 and TRBJ1-2; TRBD1 is taken as the D call from the table, unchecked against the DNA. TRBV21-1 is a documented pseudogene. This CDR3 is built from 19 residues. The DNA of the CDR3 is TGTGCCAGCAGCATATACTCAACAGGTCCGTCAGGGGATATCTATGGCTACACCTTC. Translation gives CASSIYSTGPSGDIYGYTF.

The rearrangement links TRBV19 to TRBJ2-7; 7 bases are a match to TRBD1. Germline V gene lookup returns CDR1 LNHDA and CDR2 SQIVND (reference sequence). This CDR3 is built from 14 residues. V gave up 4 bases and J gave up 0 bases; unmatched junction bases: 3. Written as DNA, the CDR3 is TGTGCCAGTAGTACAGGGGGTTACTCCTACGAGCAGTACTTC. Encoded protein: CASSTGGYSYEQYF.